This T cell receptor (beta chain) was recorded in a study of cytomegalovirus exposure and HLA in healthy donors listed by TCRdb under 2017. About the study as a whole: According to an earlier analysis of several hundred of the donors, 150 million to 200 million T cells yielded over 90 million unique TCR beta sequences and 276 Gb of sequence data. The T cell repertoires of some 700 subjects were profiled by immunosequencing and related to cytomegalovirus serostatus. In the later analysis, no new phenotypic data were used to find candidate immune exposures; instead, reliance was placed on TCR beta sequences and their occurrence across donors. Among some 400 genotyped donors of the cohort, an average of approximately 200,000 unique TCR beta nucleotide sequences was sequenced per donor, of which about 18% were non-productive. Alongside the repertoire data, information on donor age, sex, ethnicity and CMV serostatus was compiled. In a later genetic analysis, genome-wide SNP genotypes for about 65% of the roughly 670 donors were used, and that subset was treated as a discovery cohort. Among the approximately 420 genotyped donors, 81% belonged to the genetic ancestry cluster associated with self-reported Caucasian donors. Both class I and class II loci were covered by HLA typing, at four-digit resolution. Roughly 300 gigabases of sequencing data and around 88 million unique TCR sequences made up an early release that covered around 640 HLA-typed donors. In a later analysis, previously published TCR beta repertoires from about 670 donors were re-analyzed and high-resolution HLA genotyping was added so that TCR occurrence patterns could be studied. All discovery cohort repertoires had been generated using a single sequencing platform. Typing coverage varied by locus: roughly 620-630 donors for A, B, C, DRB1 and DQB1; approximately 500 for DQA1; about 600 for DPA1; roughly 450 for DPB1. To decide whether each TCR beta V gene segment behaved as functional or pseudogenic, an earlier analysis of some 540 of the donors relied on high-throughput TCR beta sequencing. The study combined high-throughput TCR immunosequencing, statistical association of individual TCRs with disease status, and machine learning to predict cytomegalovirus infection status. About five DR-DQ haplotypes were treated as single units for association and clustering because of strong linkage in the cohort. The study aimed to test whether signatures of past pathogen exposure could be identified by cataloging public T cell receptors. A separate validation cohort of 90 to 150 different subjects was used in addition to the approximately 640-subject first cohort. Beyond this particular receptor, the publication reports: Compared with equally common non-associated chains, HLA-associated TCR beta chains in a later analysis were more clonally expanded and had lower generation probabilities. A later genetic analysis associated a missense DCLRE1C variant with V-gene and J-gene trimming of TCR beta chains, and an independent cohort replicated the association. The authors suggested that the approach could potentially be generalized to other disease states and immunological phenotypes. A total of about 180 TCR beta chains were listed by the study as associated with cytomegalovirus. Because counts were too low, about 17 rarely observed V segments, including chromosome 9 orphons, were excluded from the earlier analysis of roughly 580 of the donors. Most TCR sequences were seen in very few donors, while some public TCRs were found in many individuals. Cytomegalovirus status was reported to be diagnosed by the classifier with high specificity and sensitivity in both the original and validation cohorts. This cohort had only TCR beta chains sequenced, and the lack of alpha or paired-chain data limited which features could be detected. A later analysis reported that several top co-occurrence clusters appeared linked to parvovirus B19, influenza, CMV and Epstein-Barr virus. Presence/absence analyses assumed roughly uniform sequencing depth across donors, an assumption that may not hold. Some IMGT-functional V segments, including TRBV6-2 and TRBV6-3, could not be distinguished by the 87-base-pair reads and were therefore excluded. Strong co-occurrence of HLA alleles, especially DR and DQ, made assigning TCR associations to individual alleles difficult. Compared with the approximately 600-donor mean, donors in an Asian-associated ancestry cluster had fewer N-insertions in productive TCRs, according to a later genetic analysis. A further reported finding was that TCR beta sequences accurately predicted the HLA-A and HLA-B alleles for most subjects in the first cohort. A later analysis associated approximately 17,000 TCR beta sequences with specific HLA alleles at a false discovery rate of 0.05. In vitro tests confirmed that three of the cytomegalovirus-associated TCR beta chains recognize cytomegalovirus antigens. The sequencing pipeline was judged likely to have produced a cluster of highly shared sequence variants as a technical artifact. Correlated functional status among segregating V segments might be attributable to linkage disequilibrium, but an unknown experimental factor could not be ruled out. HLA typing was unavailable for some donors at each locus, so association tests used only the typed subset. Immune exposure information for the cohort was limited to CMV serostatus. In a later analysis, most CMV-associated TCR beta chains were found to appear HLA-restricted, with HLA associations seemingly driven largely by CMV exposure. In a later analysis, the rate of TCR association differed among HLA loci, with DRB1 alleles having the most associated TCRs and HLA-C alleles having the fewest. In an earlier analysis of approximately 590 of the donors, most TCR beta V segments were observed in productive rearrangements about 90% or about 30% of the time, broadly matching IMGT annotations.

Libraries were prepared through the immunoSEQ multiplex PCR assay. The multiplex PCR relied on a mix of 60 forward primers for TCR Vbeta segments and 13 reverse primers for TCR Jbeta segments. A multiplex PCR assay on genomic DNA amplified the CDR3 region of rearranged TCR beta genes. Amplified TCR beta libraries were sequenced as 87-base-pair reads on the Illumina HiSeq System. As for how the authors treated the data: A later analysis counted 65 million to 90 million unique TCR beta chains across the roughly 700 repertoires, and 9 million to 14 million of these chains were shared by at least two donors. Raw reads were error-corrected and collapsed into unique sequences by a nearest-neighbor algorithm in which closely related sequences were merged to remove PCR and sequencing errors. V, D and J gene segments were assigned by aligning CDR3 sequences to IMGT reference sequences. For a sequence to be retained, at least a six-nucleotide match to both a V gene segment and a J gene segment was required. A rearrangement was called productive if the CDR3 had no stop codons and remained in frame with V and J, and every other rearrangement was called non-productive. Following IMGT convention, CDR3 was defined as the stretch from the second conserved V-encoded cysteine up to the conserved J-encoded phenylalanine. Sequences without an unambiguous match to a single V gene segment were excluded from the earlier analysis of a few hundred of the donors. In an earlier analysis of about 590 of the donors, a V segment was called functional when productive rearrangements were above 56.7%, and segregating when the standard deviation between donors exceeded 5%. A statistical classification framework was built to diagnose cytomegalovirus status from the catalog of TCR beta chain sequences. In a later analysis, V and J genes were assigned by comparing TCR nucleotide sequences against IMGT/GENE-DB human TR gene sequences. A later analysis assigned CDR3 sequences and most-parsimonious VDJ recombination scenarios with the TCRdist pipeline. In a later analysis, each TCR beta chain was defined by its CDR3 amino acid sequence together with its V-gene family, and reads lacking a unique V-gene family were excluded. In a later analysis, nearly 600 highly shared, low-generation-probability nucleotide sequences were removed to address suspected cross-contamination and a sequencing artifact. In a later analysis, a clonal expansion index for each public chain was calculated from normalized within-repertoire ranks of inferred template counts. In a later analysis, generation probabilities were computed with a VDJ recombination model fitted to out-of-frame rearrangements, and the resulting probabilities were checked against IGoR. In a later analysis, hypergeometric tests were used to score TCR-TCR, TCR-HLA and TCR-CMV co-occurrence, with a repertoire-size bias correction applied to TCR pairs. A later analysis estimated false discovery rates by permuting HLA or CMV assignments 20 times. A later analysis grouped co-occurring TCRs with DBSCAN, adding TCRdist sequence similarity when clustering within HLA-allele-positive subsets. For co-occurrence clustering, repertoires with fewer than 30,000 or more than 120,000 public chains were excluded, along with five repertoires with anomalous nucleotide sharing. What TCRdb holds here is the immuneACCESS table cut down to in-frame rearrangements. Part of the clones is not present; checked against another copy, under half of the missing clones reflect an unresolved V gene, and the others are unexplained. The V and J calls and clone size come from that table; D and trimming were worked out from the DNA. The sample contains around 130,000 clones, roughly 80% of them found a single time. The ten largest clones represent 3% to 4% of the sample.

The germline V gene specifies SGHTA as CDR1 and FQGTGA as CDR2. V ends up 8 bases short and J 7 bases short, with an unmatched junction base count of 12. From the cysteine up to the phenylalanine, the CDR3 has a length of 15 residues. Here the CDR3 DNA is all that survives: 45 bases in frame from base 1. The cohort was made up of roughly 670 healthy bone marrow donors. At the time of sampling, all cohort members were nominally healthy, though unrecorded immune exposures were likely present. The donor tested CMV seronegative and was one of the 352 seronegative cohort members. A peripheral blood sample was provided by each donor, and peripheral blood mononuclear cells were used for TCR beta sequencing. The Qiagen DNeasy Blood Extraction Kit was used to extract genomic DNA from the blood cell samples. Points on this clone: Its antigen is still unknown. Base qualities are not at hand, and no much larger clone is one base apart.

Rearrangement joined TRBV7-3 to TRBJ2-1; TRBD2 lines up with 9 middle nucleotides. Sequences were obtained from PBMCs. This TCR came from a woman aged 40 to 49 in good health and CMV-seronegative. The CDR3 is CASGQGSGGWNEQFF. Here is the DNA: TGTGCCAGCGGACAAGGGAGCGGGGGGTGGAATGAGCAGTTCTTC. Supplemented by the reference TRBV7-3 and TRBJ2-1 proteins around the CDR3, the complete variable domain is GAGVSQTPSNKVTEKGKYVELRCDPISGHTALYWYRQSLGQGPEFLIYFQGTGAADDSGLPNDRFFAVRPEGSVSTLKIQRTERGDSAVYLCASGQGSGGWNEQFFGPGTRLTVL.